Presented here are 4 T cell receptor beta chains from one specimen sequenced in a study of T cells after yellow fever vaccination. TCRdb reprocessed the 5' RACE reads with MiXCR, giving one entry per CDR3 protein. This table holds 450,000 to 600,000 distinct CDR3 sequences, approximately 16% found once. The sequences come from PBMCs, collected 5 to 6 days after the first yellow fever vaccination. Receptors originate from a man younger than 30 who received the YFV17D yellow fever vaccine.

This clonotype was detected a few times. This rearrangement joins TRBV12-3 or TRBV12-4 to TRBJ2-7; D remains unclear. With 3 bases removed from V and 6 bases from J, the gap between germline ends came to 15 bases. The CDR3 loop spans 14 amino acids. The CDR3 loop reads CASSFSPTPPEQYF. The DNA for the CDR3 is TGTGCCAGCAGTTTCTCCCCAACACCCCCCGAGCAGTACTTC.

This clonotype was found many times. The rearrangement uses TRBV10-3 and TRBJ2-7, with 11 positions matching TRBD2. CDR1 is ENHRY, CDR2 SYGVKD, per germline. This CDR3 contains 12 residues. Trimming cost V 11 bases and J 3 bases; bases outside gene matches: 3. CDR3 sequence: CAAGLAVYEQYF. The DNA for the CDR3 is TGTGCCGCGGGACTAGCGGTCTACGAGCAGTACTTC.

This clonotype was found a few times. The CDR3 DNA reads TGTGCCAGCACCGAGGGAGGGGTTCCCTACGAGCAGTACTTC. Its translation: CASTEGGVPYEQYF. V and J are TRBV6-1 and TRBJ2-7; 7 bases line up with TRBD2. CDR1 is MNHNS and CDR2 is SASEGT in the germline V gene. J lost 2 bases, V lost 7 bases, and 8 bases had no gene match. This CDR3 spans 14 amino acids.

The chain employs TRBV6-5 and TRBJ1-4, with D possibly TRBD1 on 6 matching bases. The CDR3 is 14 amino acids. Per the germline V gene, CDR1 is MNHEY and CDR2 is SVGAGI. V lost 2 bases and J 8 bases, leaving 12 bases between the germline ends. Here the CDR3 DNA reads TGTGCCAGCAGTTACCGGGGGGCGGGGGAAAAACTGTTTTTT. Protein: CASSYRGAGEKLFF.